Listed below are T cell receptor beta chains from one sample, sequenced in a study of shared clonotypes between healthy human individuals. Using immunoSEQ multiplex PCR, the repertoire was profiled, and TCRdb retains in-frame clones only, with some absent. The table has around 2,100,000 clones, about 94% seen once; the top ten hold roughly 1%. Input material: naive CD8+ T cells sorted from blood. These receptor sequences come from a man in his late teens or twenties in good health. Each CDR3 is given with its conserved first and last residue. D genes are given only for firm matches. Where a row states a size, it is once, few, many or the class of an expanded clone; other rows omit it.

>-|TRBJ2-5|TRBV6-6|-
CASSYVGAEETQYF
TGTGCCAGCAGTTACGTAGGAGCAGAAGAGACCCAGTACTTC
>-|TRBJ2-7|TRBV11-2|-
CASSLDFAPRYEQYF
TGTGCCAGCAGCTTAGATTTCGCCCCCAGATACGAGCAGTACTTC
>once|TRBJ1-2|TRBV10-2|TRBD1
CASGEDRNYGYTF
TGCGCCAGCGGGGAGGACAGGAACTATGGCTACACCTTC
>-|TRBJ1-4|TRBV7-9|-
CASSLDWEKLFF
TGTGCCAGCAGCTTGGATTGGGAAAAACTGTTTTTT
>-|TRBJ2-1|TRBV25-1|-
CASSRSYSNEQFF
TGTGCCAGCAGTCGTTCCTATTCCAATGAGCAGTTCTTC
>-|TRBJ2-3|TRBV28|-
CASSLTDTQYF
TGTGCCAGCAGTTTGACAGATACGCAGTATTTT
>-|TRBJ2-1|TRBV4-1|TRBD2
CASSQGSSGGIYEQFF
TGCGCCAGCAGCCAAGGGTCGAGCGGGGGCATCTATGAGCAGTTCTTC
>-|TRBJ1-1|TRBV30|-
CAWSGKPENSAEAFF
TGTGCCTGGAGTGGCAAGCCGGAGAACAGCGCTGAAGCTTTCTTT
>-|TRBJ2-2|TRBV7-9|TRBD2
CASSWGLAGTANTGELFF
TGTGCCAGCAGCTGGGGACTAGCGGGAACCGCGAACACCGGGGAGCTGTTTTTT
>-|TRBJ2-7|TRBV7-2|-
CASSLAAGSYEQYF
TGTGCCAGCAGCTTAGCAGCGGGCTCCTACGAGCAGTACTTC
>-|TRBJ2-2|TRBV6-6|-
CASRKGFDTGELFF
TGTGCCAGCAGAAAGGGGTTTGACACCGGGGAGCTGTTTTTT
>-|TRBJ2-7|TRBV9|-
CASSRGSPTHEQYF
TGTGCCAGCAGCCGCGGGTCCCCAACCCACGAGCAGTACTTC
>-|TRBJ2-1|TRBV27|TRBD2
CASSLIGTSGSTVDEQFF
TGTGCCAGCAGTCTAATAGGGACTAGCGGGAGTACCGTCGATGAGCAGTTCTTC
>-|TRBJ2-5|TRBV4-1|TRBD2
CASSQFAAGTSGETQYF
TGCGCCAGCAGCCAATTTGCCGCCGGGACTAGCGGCGAGACCCAGTACTTC
>-|TRBJ1-2|TRBV5-1|-
CASSLEPGYYGYTF
TGCGCCAGCAGCTTGGAACCCGGGTACTATGGCTACACCTTC
>-|TRBJ2-1|TRBV6-5|-
CASSLGTLDVDEQFF
TGTGCCAGCAGTTTGGGGACCCTCGATGTCGATGAGCAGTTCTTC
>few|TRBJ2-7|TRBV4-1|-
CASSQVGAYEQYF
TGCGCCAGCAGCCAAGTAGGGGCCTACGAGCAGTACTTC
>-|TRBJ2-1|TRBV20-1|-
CSALVSNEQFF
TGCAGTGCTCTTGTGTCCAATGAGCAGTTCTTC
>-|TRBJ2-7|TRBV6-5|TRBD1
CASRVDRAYYEQYF
TGTGCCAGCAGAGTCGACAGGGCGTACTACGAGCAGTACTTC
>-|TRBJ2-1|TRBV27|-
CASSLGSLASYNEQFF
TGTGCCAGCAGTTTAGGGTCACTAGCTAGCTACAATGAGCAGTTCTTC
>-|TRBJ1-1|TRBV11-3|-
CAARGGNTEAFF
TGTGCCGCCCGGGGAGGGAACACTGAAGCTTTCTTT
>few|TRBJ1-2|TRBV2|-
CAIQGDSYGYTF
TGTGCCATACAGGGAGATAGCTATGGCTACACCTTC
>-|TRBJ1-1|TRBV9|-
CASSGGGDTEAFF
TGTGCCAGCAGTGGGGGTGGGGACACTGAAGCTTTCTTT
>-|TRBJ1-2|TRBV4-1|TRBD1
CASSQAGQGFYGYTF
TGCGCCAGCAGCCAAGCCGGACAGGGTTTCTATGGCTACACCTTC
>-|TRBJ2-7|TRBV10-2|-
CASSDTIPYEQYF
TGCGCCAGCAGTGACACTATCCCGTACGAGCAGTACTTC
>-|TRBJ1-1|TRBV28|-
CASSLSQGRNTEAFF
TGTGCCAGCAGTTTATCTCAGGGAAGGAACACTGAAGCTTTCTTT
>-|TRBJ1-5|TRBV7-6|-
CASSLDGGQPQHF
TGTGCCAGCAGCTTAGACGGAGGACAGCCCCAGCATTTT
>-|TRBJ2-7|TRBV6-1|-
CASSDNREQYF
TGTGCCAGCAGTGACAATCGCGAGCAGTACTTC
>-|TRBJ1-1|TRBV7-8|TRBD1
CASSPSGGHTEAFF
TGTGCCAGCAGTCCTTCAGGGGGCCACACTGAAGCTTTCTTT
>-|TRBJ1-4|TRBV4-1|-
CASSQERGLDKLFF
TGCGCCAGCAGCCAAGAAAGGGGCCTGGACAAACTGTTTTTT
>-|TRBJ1-2|TRBV7-9|-
CASSPLEGDHNYGYTF
TGTGCCAGCAGCCCTCTTGAGGGAGATCATAACTATGGCTACACCTTC
>once|TRBJ2-1|TRBV30|TRBD2
CAWGAGGPNYNEQFF
TGTGCCTGGGGAGCGGGAGGGCCTAACTACAATGAGCAGTTCTTC
>-|TRBJ2-5|TRBV5-6|-
CASSLVAPETQYF
TGTGCCAGCAGCTTGGTAGCTCCAGAGACCCAGTACTTC
>-|TRBJ2-3|TRBV27|TRBD1
CASSWDRGADTQYF
TGTGCCAGCAGTTGGGACAGGGGCGCAGATACGCAGTATTTT
>-|TRBJ2-6|TRBV13|-
CASSGLTTGANVLTF
TGTGCCAGCTCCGGACTGACCACTGGGGCCAACGTCCTGACTTTC
>-|TRBJ2-2|TRBV5-6|TRBD2
CASSFLAGVTGELFF
TGTGCCAGCAGCTTCCTAGCGGGGGTGACCGGGGAGCTGTTTTTT
>-|TRBJ2-7|TRBV27|TRBD1
CASSLLGGQGISFSYEQYF
TGTGCCAGCAGTTTATTGGGGGGACAGGGAATTAGTTTCTCCTACGAGCAGTACTTC
>-|TRBJ1-5|TRBV11-2|-
CASSLVGGQPQHF
TGTGCCAGCAGCTTAGTAGGGGGACAGCCCCAGCATTTT
>-|TRBJ2-3|TRBV19|-
CASSMYSTDTQYF
TGTGCCAGTAGTATGTATAGCACAGATACGCAGTATTTT
>-|TRBJ2-1|TRBV7-9|TRBD2
CASSLGSGRAVEQFF
TGTGCCAGCAGCTTAGGAAGCGGGAGGGCGGTTGAGCAGTTCTTC
>-|TRBJ2-1|TRBV6-1|-
CASSETGSYNEQFF
TGTGCCAGCAGTGAAACGGGGTCCTACAATGAGCAGTTCTTC
>-|TRBJ2-5|TRBV6-1|TRBD1
CASSETAGGVETQYF
TGTGCCAGCAGTGAAACGGCAGGGGGCGTGGAGACCCAGTACTTC
>-|TRBJ2-1|TRBV5-1|-
CASSLAVLNSYNEQFF
TGCGCCAGCAGCTTGGCCGTGCTGAACTCCTACAATGAGCAGTTCTTC
>-|TRBJ2-7|TRBV29-1|-
CSAETGYEQYF
TGCAGCGCGGAAACAGGGTACGAGCAGTACTTC
>-|TRBJ1-1|TRBV11-2|TRBD1
CASSTYPGGRGNTEAFF
TGTGCCAGCAGCACCTACCCAGGGGGGCGGGGGAACACTGAAGCTTTCTTT
>-|TRBJ2-5|TRBV7-9|TRBD2
CASSPRRGGLGETQYF
TGTGCCAGCAGCCCGCGGCGGGGGGGCCTTGGGGAGACCCAGTACTTC